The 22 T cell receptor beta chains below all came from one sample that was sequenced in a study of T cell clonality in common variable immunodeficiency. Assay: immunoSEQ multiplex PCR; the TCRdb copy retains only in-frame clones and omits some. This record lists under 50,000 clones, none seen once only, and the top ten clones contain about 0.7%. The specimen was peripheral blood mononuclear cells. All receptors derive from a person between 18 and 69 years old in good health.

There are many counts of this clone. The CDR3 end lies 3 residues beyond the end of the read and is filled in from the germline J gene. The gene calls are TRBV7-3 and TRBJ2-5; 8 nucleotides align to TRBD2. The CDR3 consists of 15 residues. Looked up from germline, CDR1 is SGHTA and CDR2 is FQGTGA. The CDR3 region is CASSLTPGGPETQYF. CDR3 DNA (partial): TGTGCCAGCAGCTTAACTCCGGGGGGGCCAGAAACC.

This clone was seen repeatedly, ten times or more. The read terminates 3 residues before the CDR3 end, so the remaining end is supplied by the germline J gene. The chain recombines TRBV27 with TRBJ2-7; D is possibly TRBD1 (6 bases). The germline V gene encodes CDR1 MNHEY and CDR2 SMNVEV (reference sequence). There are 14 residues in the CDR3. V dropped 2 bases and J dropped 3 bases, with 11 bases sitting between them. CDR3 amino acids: CASSLRGSDYEQYF. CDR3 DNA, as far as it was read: TGTGCCAGCAGTTTAAGGGGGTCGGACTACGAG.

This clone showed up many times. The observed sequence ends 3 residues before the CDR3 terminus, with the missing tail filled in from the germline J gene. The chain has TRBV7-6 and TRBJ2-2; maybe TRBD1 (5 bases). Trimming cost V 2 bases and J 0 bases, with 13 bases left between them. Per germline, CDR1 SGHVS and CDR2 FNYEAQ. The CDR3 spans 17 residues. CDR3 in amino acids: CASSLLLRAPNTGELFF. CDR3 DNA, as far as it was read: TGTGCCAGCAGCTTACTCCTCAGGGCACCGAACACCGGGGAG. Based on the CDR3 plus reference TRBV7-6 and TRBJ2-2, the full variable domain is GAGVSQSPRYKVTKRGQDVALRCDPISGHVSLYWYRQALGQGPEFLTYFNYEAQQDKSGLPNDRFSAERPEGSISTLTIQRTEQRDSAMYRCASSLLLRAPNTGELFFGEGSRLTVL.

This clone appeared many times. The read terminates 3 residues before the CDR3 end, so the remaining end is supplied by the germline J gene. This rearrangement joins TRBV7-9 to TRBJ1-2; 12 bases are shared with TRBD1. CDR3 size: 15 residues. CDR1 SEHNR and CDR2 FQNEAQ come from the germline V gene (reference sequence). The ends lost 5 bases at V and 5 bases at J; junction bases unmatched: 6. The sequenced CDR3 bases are TGTGCCAGCAGCCTAGGGACAGGGGGCAGGTATGGC. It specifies CASSLGTGGRYG. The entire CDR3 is CASSLGTGGRYGYTF.

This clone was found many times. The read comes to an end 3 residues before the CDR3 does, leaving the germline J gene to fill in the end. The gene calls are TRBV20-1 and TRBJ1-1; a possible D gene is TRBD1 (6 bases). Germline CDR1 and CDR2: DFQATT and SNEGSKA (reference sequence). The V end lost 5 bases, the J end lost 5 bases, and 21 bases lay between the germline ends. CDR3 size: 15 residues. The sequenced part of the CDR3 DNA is TGCAGTGCTCCAAATCGGGACAAACGACATACTGAA. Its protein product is CSAPNRDKRHTE. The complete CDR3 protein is CSAPNRDKRHTEAFF.

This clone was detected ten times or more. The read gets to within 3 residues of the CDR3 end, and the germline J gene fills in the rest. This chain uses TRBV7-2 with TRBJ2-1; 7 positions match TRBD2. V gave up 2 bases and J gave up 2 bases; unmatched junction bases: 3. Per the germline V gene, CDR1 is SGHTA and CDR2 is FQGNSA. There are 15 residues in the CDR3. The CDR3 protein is CASSLRGGTYNEQFF. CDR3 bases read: TGTGCCAGCAGCTTACGCGGGGGAACCTACAATGAG.

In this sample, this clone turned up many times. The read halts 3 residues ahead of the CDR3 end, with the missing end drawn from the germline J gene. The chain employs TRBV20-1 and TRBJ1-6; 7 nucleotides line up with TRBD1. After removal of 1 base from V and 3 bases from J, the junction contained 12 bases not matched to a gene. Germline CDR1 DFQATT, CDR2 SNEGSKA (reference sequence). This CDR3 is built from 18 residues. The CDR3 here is CSARAPRDSALYNSPLHF. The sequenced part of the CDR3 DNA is TGCAGTGCTAGAGCTCCTCGGGACAGCGCTCTCTATAATTCACCC.

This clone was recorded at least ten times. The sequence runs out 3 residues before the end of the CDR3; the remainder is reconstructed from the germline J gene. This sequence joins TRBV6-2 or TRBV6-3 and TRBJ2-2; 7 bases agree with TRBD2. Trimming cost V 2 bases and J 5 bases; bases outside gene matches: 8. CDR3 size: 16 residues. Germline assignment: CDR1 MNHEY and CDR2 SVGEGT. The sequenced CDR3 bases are TGTGCCAGCAGTTACATCGCTAGCGGAGAAACCGGGGAG. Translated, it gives CASSYIASGETGE. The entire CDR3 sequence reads CASSYIASGETGELFF.

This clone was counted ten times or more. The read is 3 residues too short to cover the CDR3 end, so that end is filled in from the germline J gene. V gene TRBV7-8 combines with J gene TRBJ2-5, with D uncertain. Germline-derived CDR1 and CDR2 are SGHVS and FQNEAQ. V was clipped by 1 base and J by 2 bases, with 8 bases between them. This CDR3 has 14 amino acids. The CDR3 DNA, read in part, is TGTGCCAGCAGCTTAGTGCTACTGCAAGAGACC. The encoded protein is CASSLVLLQET. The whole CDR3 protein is CASSLVLLQETQYF.

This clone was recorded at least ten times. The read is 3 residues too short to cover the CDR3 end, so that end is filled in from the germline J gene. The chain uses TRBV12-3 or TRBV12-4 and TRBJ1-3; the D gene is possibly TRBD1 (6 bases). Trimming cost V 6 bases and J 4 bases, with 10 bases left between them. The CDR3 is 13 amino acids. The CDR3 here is CASSRTVGNTIYF. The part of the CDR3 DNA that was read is TGTGCCAGCAGCAGGACAGTAGGAAACACC.

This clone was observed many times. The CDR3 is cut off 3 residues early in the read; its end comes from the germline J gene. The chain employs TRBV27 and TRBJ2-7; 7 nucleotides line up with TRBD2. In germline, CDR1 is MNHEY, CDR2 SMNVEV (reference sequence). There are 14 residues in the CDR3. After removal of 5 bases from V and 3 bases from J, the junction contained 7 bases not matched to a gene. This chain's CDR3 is CASSTMGGIYEQYF. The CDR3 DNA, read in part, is TGTGCCAGCAGTACCATGGGGGGGATCTACGAG.

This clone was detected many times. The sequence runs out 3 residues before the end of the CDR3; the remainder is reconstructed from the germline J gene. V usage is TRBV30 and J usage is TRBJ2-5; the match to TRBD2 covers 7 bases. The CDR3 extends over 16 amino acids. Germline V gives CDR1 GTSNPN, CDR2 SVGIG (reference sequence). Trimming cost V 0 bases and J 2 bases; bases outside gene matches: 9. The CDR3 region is CAWSVSNGGGQETQYF. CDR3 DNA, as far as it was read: TGTGCCTGGAGTGTTTCTAACGGCGGGGGACAAGAGACC.

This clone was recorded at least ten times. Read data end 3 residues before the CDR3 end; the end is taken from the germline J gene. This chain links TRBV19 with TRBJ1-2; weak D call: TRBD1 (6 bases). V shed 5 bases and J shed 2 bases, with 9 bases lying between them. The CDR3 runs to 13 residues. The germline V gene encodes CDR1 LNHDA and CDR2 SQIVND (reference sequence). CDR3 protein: CASSRRGNYGYTF. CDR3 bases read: TGTGCCAGTAGTCGAAGGGGGAACTATGGC. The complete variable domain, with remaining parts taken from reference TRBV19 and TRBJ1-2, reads DGGITQSPKYLFRKEGQNVTLSCEQNLNHDAMYWYRQDPGQGLRLIYYSQIVNDFQKGDIAEGYSVSREKKESFPLTVTSAQKNPTAFYLCASSRRGNYGYTFGSGTRLTVV.

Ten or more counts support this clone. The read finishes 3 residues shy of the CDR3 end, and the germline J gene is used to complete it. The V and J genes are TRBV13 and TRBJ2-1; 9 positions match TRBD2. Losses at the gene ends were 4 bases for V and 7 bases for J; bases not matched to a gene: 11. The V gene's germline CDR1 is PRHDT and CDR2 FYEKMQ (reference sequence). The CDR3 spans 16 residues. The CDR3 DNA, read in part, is TGTGCCAGCAGCTCCCTGAGGGCGGGAGGGCGTAATGAG. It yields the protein CASSSLRAGGRNE. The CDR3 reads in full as CASSSLRAGGRNEQFF.

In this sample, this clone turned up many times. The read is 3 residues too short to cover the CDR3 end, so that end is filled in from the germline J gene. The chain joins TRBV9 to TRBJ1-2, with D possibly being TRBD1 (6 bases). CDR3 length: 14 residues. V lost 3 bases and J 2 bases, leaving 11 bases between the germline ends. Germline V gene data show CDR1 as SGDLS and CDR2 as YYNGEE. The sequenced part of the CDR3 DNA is TGTGCCAGCAGCGCGACAGGAATAAACTATGGC. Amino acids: CASSATGINYG. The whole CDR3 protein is CASSATGINYGYTF.

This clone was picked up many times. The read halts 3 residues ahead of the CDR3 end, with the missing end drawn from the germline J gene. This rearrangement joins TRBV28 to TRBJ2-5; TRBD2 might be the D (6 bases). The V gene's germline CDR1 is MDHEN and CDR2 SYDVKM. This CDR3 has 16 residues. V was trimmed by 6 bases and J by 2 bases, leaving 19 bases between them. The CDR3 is CASSTSLARGQETQYF. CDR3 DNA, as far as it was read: TGTGCCAGCAGCACTTCCCTAGCGAGAGGACAAGAGACC.

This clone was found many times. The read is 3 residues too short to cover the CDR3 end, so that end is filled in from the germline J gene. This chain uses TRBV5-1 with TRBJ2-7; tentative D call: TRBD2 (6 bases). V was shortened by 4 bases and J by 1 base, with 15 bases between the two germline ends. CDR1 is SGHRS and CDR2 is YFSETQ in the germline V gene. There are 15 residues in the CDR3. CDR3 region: CASSPAAGSSYEQYF. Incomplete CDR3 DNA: TGCGCCAGCAGCCCCGCGGCGGGGAGTTCCTACGAG.

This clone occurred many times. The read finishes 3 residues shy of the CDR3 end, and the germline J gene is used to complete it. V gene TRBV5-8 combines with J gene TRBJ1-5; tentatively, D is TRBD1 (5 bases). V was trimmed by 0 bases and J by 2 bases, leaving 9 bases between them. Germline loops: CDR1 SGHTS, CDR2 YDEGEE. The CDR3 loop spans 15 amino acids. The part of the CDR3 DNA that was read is TGTGCCAGCAGCTTGGGGCAGGGTGGCAATCAGCCC. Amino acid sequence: CASSLGQGGNQP. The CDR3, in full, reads CASSLGQGGNQPQHF.

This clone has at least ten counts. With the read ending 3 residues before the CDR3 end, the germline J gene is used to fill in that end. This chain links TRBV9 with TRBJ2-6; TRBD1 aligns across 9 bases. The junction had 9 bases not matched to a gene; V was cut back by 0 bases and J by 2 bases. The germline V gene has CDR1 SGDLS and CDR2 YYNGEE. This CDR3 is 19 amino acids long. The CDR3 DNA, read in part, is TGTGCCAGCAGCGTAGCTACTTGGGACAGGGTTACTGGGGCCAACGTC. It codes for CASSVATWDRVTGANV. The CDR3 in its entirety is CASSVATWDRVTGANVLTF.

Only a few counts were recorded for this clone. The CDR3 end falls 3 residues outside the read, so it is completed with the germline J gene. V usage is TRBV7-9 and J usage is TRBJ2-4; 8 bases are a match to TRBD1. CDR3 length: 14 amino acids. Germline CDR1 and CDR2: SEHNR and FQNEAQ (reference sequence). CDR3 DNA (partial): TGTGCCAGCAGCGGGGGACAGGACCCCTATGGT. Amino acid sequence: CASSGGQDPYG. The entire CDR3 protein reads CASSGGQDPYGQYF. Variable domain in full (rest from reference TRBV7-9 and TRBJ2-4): DTGVSQNPRHKITKRGQNVTFRCDPISEHNRLYWYRQTLGQGPEFLTYFQNEAQLEKSRLLSDRFSAERPKGSFSTLEIQRTEQGDSAMYLCASSGGQDPYGQYFGAGTRLSVL.

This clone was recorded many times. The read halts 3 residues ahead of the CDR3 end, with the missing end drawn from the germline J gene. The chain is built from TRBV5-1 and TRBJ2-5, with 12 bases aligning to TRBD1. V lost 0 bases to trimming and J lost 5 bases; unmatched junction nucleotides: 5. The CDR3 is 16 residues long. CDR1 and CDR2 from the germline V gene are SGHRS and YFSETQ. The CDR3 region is CASSLAGQGAQETQYF. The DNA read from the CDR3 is TGCGCCAGCAGCTTGGCGGGACAGGGGGCGCAGGAGACC.

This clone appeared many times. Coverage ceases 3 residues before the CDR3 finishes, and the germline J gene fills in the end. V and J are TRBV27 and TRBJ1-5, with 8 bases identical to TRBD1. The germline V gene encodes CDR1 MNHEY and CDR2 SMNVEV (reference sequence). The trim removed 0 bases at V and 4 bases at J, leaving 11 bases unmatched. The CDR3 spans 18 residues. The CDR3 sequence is CASSLSPGPTGVNQPQHF. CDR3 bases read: TGTGCCAGCAGTTTATCCCCGGGCCCGACAGGGGTTAATCAGCCC.